This T cell receptor (beta chain) was profiled in a study of response to subunit inactivated influenza vaccine. Study-wide points: The authors put forward the suggestion that each seasonal influenza vaccination may bring in only a limited number of new T cells.

Trimming pared 3 bases from V and 9 bases from J, leaving 12 bases between. This CDR3 comprises 13 residues. Germline V lookup: CDR1 SGHVS, CDR2 FNYEAQ. This clonotype showed up just a few times. Antigen: not known. TCRdb itself ran the RT-PCR reads through MiXCR, one entry per CDR3 protein. The table has 450,000 to 550,000 distinct CDR3 sequences, 25% seen once. This clonotype originated in a man in his fifties who received an inactivated influenza vaccine. The sample here was CD4+ T cells sorted from PBMCs, taken 4 to 6 days after vaccination. The chain joins TRBV7-6 to TRBJ1-3; D is ambiguous. The CDR3 nucleotides read TGTGCCAGCAGCTTGGCTGAAGAGGGCACCATATATTTT. Translated: CASSLAEEGTIYF.